This T cell receptor (beta chain) derives from a study of identical twins. Germline CDR1 SSHAT, CDR2 FNYEAQ (reference sequence). This CDR3 spans 16 amino acids. The sample holds a few counts of this clonotype. One end of the junction fails to match germline, which may point to a read error. MiXCR, applied by TCRdb to the 5' RACE reads, yields one record per CDR3 protein. The sample holds approximately 260,000 distinct CDR3 sequences, around 8.8% seen once. The same data also contributed to another study, on yellow fever vaccine responses in identical twins.

The sample comprised CD8+ T cells sorted from blood. This TCR came from a young woman in good health. This chain joins TRBV7-7 and TRBJ2-5; TRBD1 aligns across 12 bases. In DNA form, the CDR3 reads TGTGCTAGCAGCTTTGGGACAGGGGGCTGGGAAGAGACCCAGTACTTC. This gives the protein CASSFGTGGWEETQYF. The full variable domain, in which reference TRBV7-7 and TRBJ2-5 provide the parts outside the CDR3, is GAGVSQSPRYKVTKRGQDVTLRCDPISSHATLYWYQQALGQGPEFLTYFNYEAQPDKSGLPSDRFSAERPEGSISTLTIQRTEQRDSAMYRCASSFGTGGWEETQYFGPGTRLLVL.